This TCR beta chain was sequenced in a study of blood T cell repertoires in COVID-19. Study as a whole: Specimens from acute and convalescent COVID-19 originated in the United States, Italy and Spain. T cells, B-cell-depleted T cells, or PBMCs supplied cDNA or gDNA.

In the original processing: From reference gene primer amplification, estimates of nucleated cell counts were derived. Clones were read by immunoSEQ multiplex PCR, and TCRdb kept only the in-frame ones, dropping some. V and J calls and clone size are copied from that table; D and trimming were computed from the DNA. The table includes around 150,000 clones, 87% detected once. Germline V lookup: CDR1 MDHEN, CDR2 SYDVKM. V lost 6 bases, J lost 0 bases, and 18 bases lay in between. The CDR3 sequence is 18 residues long. The receptor was derived from a woman between 65 and 79 years old with COVID-19, enrolled during active disease. The sequencing input was peripheral blood. This sequence joins TRBV28 and TRBJ1-6; D not certain. The CDR3, as DNA: TGTGCCAGCAGATACCCGACTCTTTCAAGCTCCTATAATTCACCCCTCCACTTT. Translating it yields CASRYPTLSSSYNSPLHF. Variable domain in full (rest from reference TRBV28 and TRBJ1-6): DVKVTQSSRYLVKRTGEKVFLECVQDMDHENMFWYRQDPGLGLRLIYFSYDVKMKEKGDIPEGYSVSREKKERFSLILESASTNQTSMYLCASRYPTLSSSYNSPLHFGNGTRLTVT.